Sequencing of this T cell receptor beta chain was carried out in a study of cytomegalovirus exposure and HLA in healthy donors (dated by TCRdb to the late 2010s). Notes on the research overall: An earlier analysis of some 600 of the donors reported approximately 260 Gb of sequence data and 95 million to 130 million unique TCR beta sequences obtained from about 180 million T cells. An early release covering around 630 HLA-typed donors comprised about 310 gigabases of sequencing data and around 85 million unique TCR sequences. Of the roughly 400 genotyped donors, roughly 85% fell in the genetic ancestry cluster associated with self-reported Caucasian donors. The aim of the study was to test whether cataloging public T cell receptors could identify signatures of past pathogen exposure. Using immunosequencing, the study profiled T cell repertoires from some 670 subjects and related those repertoires to cytomegalovirus serostatus. Besides the first cohort of around 700 subjects, a separate validation cohort made up of roughly 120 different subjects was used. High-throughput TCR immunosequencing, statistical association of individual TCRs with disease status, and machine learning were combined to predict cytomegalovirus infection status. A later analysis re-examined previously published TCR beta repertoires from more than 650 donors and added high-resolution HLA genotyping to investigate patterns of TCR occurrence. Rather than drawing on any new phenotypic data, the later analysis identified candidate immune exposures from TCR beta sequences and the way those sequences occurred across donors. An earlier analysis of some 600 of the donors applied high-throughput TCR beta sequencing to assess whether each TCR beta V gene segment acted as functional or pseudogenic. Donor age, sex, ethnicity and CMV serostatus were compiled together with the repertoire data. A later genetic analysis used genome-wide SNP genotypes for about 55% of the 666 donors, treating that subset as a discovery cohort. Every discovery cohort repertoire had been produced on one sequencing platform. HLA typing covered class I and class II loci at four-digit resolution. The number of typed donors differed by locus: roughly 620-640 for A, B, C, DRB1 and DQB1; approximately 540 for DQA1; approximately 600 for DPA1; and 450 to 480 for DPB1. Four or five DR-DQ haplotypes were handled as single units for association and clustering because linkage in the cohort was strong. Among roughly 400 genotyped donors of the cohort, an average of approximately 240,000 unique TCR beta nucleotide sequences were sequenced per donor, around 20% of them non-productive. Results and caveats for the whole study, not just this receptor: Linkage disequilibrium might explain the correlated functional status among segregating V segments, but an unknown experimental factor could not be excluded. Compared with equally common non-associated chains, HLA-associated TCR beta chains in a later analysis were more clonally expanded and had lower generation probabilities. Three of the identified cytomegalovirus-associated TCR beta chains were confirmed in vitro to be specific for cytomegalovirus antigens. Compared with the roughly 670-donor mean, donors in an Asian-associated ancestry cluster had fewer N-insertions in productive TCRs, according to a later genetic analysis. The study listed 150 to 200 TCR beta chains as associated with cytomegalovirus. V-gene and J-gene trimming of TCR beta chains was associated with a missense DCLRE1C variant in a later genetic analysis, and the association was replicated in an independent cohort. Because some donors lacked HLA typing at each locus, the association tests relied only on the typed subset. The presence/absence analyses assumed that sequencing depth was roughly uniform across donors, and that assumption may not be true. According to a later analysis, parvovirus B19, influenza, CMV and Epstein-Barr virus appeared linked to several top co-occurrence clusters. Strong co-occurrence of HLA alleles, especially DR and DQ, made assigning TCR associations to individual alleles difficult. While some public TCRs were present in many individuals, most TCR sequences turned up only very rarely across donors. In both the original and validation cohorts, the classifier was reported to diagnose cytomegalovirus status with high specificity and sensitivity. The authors suggested that the approach could potentially be generalized to other disease states and immunological phenotypes. Specific HLA alleles were associated with 15,000 to 20,000 TCR beta sequences at a false discovery rate of 0.05 in a later analysis. The sequencing pipeline was judged likely to have produced a cluster of highly shared sequence variants as a technical artifact. In this cohort, only TCR beta chains were sequenced, and detectable features were limited by the absence of alpha or paired-chain data. Because counts were too low, about 15 rarely observed V segments, including chromosome 9 orphons, were left out of the earlier analysis of 587 of the donors. An earlier analysis of approximately 600 of the donors showed that most TCR beta V segments appeared in productive rearrangements either about 87% or about 30% of the time, which broadly matched IMGT annotations. A further reported finding was that TCR beta sequences accurately predicted the HLA-A and HLA-B alleles for most subjects in the first cohort. Most CMV-associated TCR beta chains appeared to be HLA-restricted in a later analysis, and the HLA associations seemed to be driven largely by CMV exposure. In a later analysis, TCR association rates were found to vary across HLA loci, with the most associated TCRs seen for DRB1 alleles and the fewest for HLA-C alleles. CMV serostatus was the only immune exposure information available for the cohort.

Regarding this clone: This clone's antigen is unknown. Per-base qualities were not stored, and no clone one base away is much larger.

Receptor libraries were prepared by the immunoSEQ multiplex PCR assay. The multiplex PCR relied on a mix of 60 forward primers for TCR Vbeta segments and 13 reverse primers for TCR Jbeta segments. A multiplex PCR assay on genomic DNA amplified the CDR3 region of rearranged TCR beta genes. On the Illumina HiSeq System, the amplified TCR beta libraries were sequenced as 87-base-pair reads. The authors' analysis ran thus. In a later analysis, tens of millions of unique TCR beta chains were counted across the 690 or so repertoires, and roughly 11 million of these chains were shared by at least two donors. A nearest-neighbor algorithm error-corrected the raw reads and collapsed the reads into unique sequences, merging closely related sequences to remove PCR and sequencing errors. Alignment of CDR3 sequences to IMGT reference sequences was used to assign V, D and J gene segments. For a sequence to be retained, a match of at least six nucleotides was required to both a V gene segment and a J gene segment. Rearrangements were called productive when the CDR3 lacked stop codons and stayed in frame with V and J; all others were non-productive. CDR3 was defined according to IMGT convention as the region running from the second conserved V-encoded cysteine to the conserved J-encoded phenylalanine. In an earlier analysis of just under 600 of the donors, sequences lacking an unambiguous match to a single V gene segment were excluded. An earlier analysis of just under 600 of the donors called V segments functional above 56.7% productive rearrangements and segregating when the between-donor standard deviation exceeded 5%. A statistical classification framework was built to diagnose cytomegalovirus status from the catalog of TCR beta chain sequences. V and J gene assignment, in a later analysis, came from comparing TCR nucleotide sequences with IMGT/GENE-DB human TR gene sequences. A later analysis assigned CDR3 sequences and most-parsimonious VDJ recombination scenarios with the TCRdist pipeline. In a later analysis, each TCR beta chain was defined by its CDR3 amino acid sequence together with its V-gene family, and reads without a unique V-gene family were excluded. A later analysis removed 500 to 600 highly shared, low-generation-probability nucleotide sequences to deal with suspected cross-contamination and a sequencing artifact. For each public chain, a later analysis derived a clonal expansion index from normalized ranks of inferred template counts within each repertoire. In a later analysis, generation probabilities were computed with a VDJ recombination model fitted to out-of-frame rearrangements, and the resulting probabilities were checked against IGoR. A later analysis scored TCR-TCR, TCR-HLA and TCR-CMV co-occurrence with hypergeometric tests, applying a repertoire-size bias correction to TCR pairs. To estimate false discovery rates, a later analysis permuted the HLA or CMV assignments 20 times. In a later analysis, co-occurring TCRs were grouped using DBSCAN, and TCRdist sequence similarity was added for clustering within HLA-allele-positive subsets. Repertoires with fewer than 30,000 or more than 120,000 public chains were left out of co-occurrence clustering, as were a handful of repertoires with anomalous nucleotide sharing. The table was pulled from immuneACCESS by TCRdb, which kept in-frame rearrangements only. Such tables lose some clones; where checked, under half of the loss comes from unresolved V genes, and the rest has no known cause. V and J calls and clone size are those listed in that table; D and trimming were worked out from the DNA. The sample yields about 180,000 clones; more than 65% were counted once. Under 2.5% of the sample rests with the top ten.

The cohort consisted of approximately 690 healthy bone marrow donors. Cohort members were all nominally healthy when sampled, although unrecorded immune exposures were likely present. The donor was CMV seropositive and was included in the group of 290 or so seropositive cohort members. Each donor provided a peripheral blood sample, and peripheral blood mononuclear cells were used for TCR beta sequencing. The Qiagen DNeasy Blood Extraction Kit was used to extract genomic DNA from the blood cell samples. Sequenced sample: PBMCs. The receptor was derived from a woman in her twenties or thirties in good health and CMV-seropositive.

CDR3 region: CASSLGQLAYEQYF. The DNA sequence is given as TGCGCCAGCAGCTTGGGACAGTTGGCCTACGAGCAGTACTTC. The chain employs TRBV5-1 and TRBJ2-5, with a weak D call of TRBD1 (5 bases match). The better agreement between TRBJ2-7 and the DNA end casts doubt on the J call. From cysteine to phenylalanine, the CDR3 is 14 amino acids long. Only the CDR3 DNA is retained, 42 bases long and in frame from the first base. For CDR1 and CDR2, the germline V gene lists SGHRS and YFSETQ.